This T cell receptor (beta chain) was recorded in a study of T cells in localized non-small cell lung cancer. Study-wide results and limits: Uninvolved adjacent lung showed higher T cell clonality than tumor. Adjacent lung was found to contain a median approximately 60 of the top 100 tumor clones.

Sequencing used immunoSEQ multiplex PCR; TCRdb keeps in-frame clones, though not all of them. The sample has roughly 90,000 clones, approximately 91% seen once; the top ten hold 4.1%. Notes on this clone: What it binds is unknown.

Germline values: CDR1 SGHRS, CDR2 YFSETQ. V was pared by 0 bases and J by 7 bases, with 11 bases between. The CDR3 has 13 amino acids. The sample in question was PBMCs, obtained before any cancer treatment. The clonotype was recovered from a woman between 35 and 70 years old with stage II squamous cell lung carcinoma. V is TRBV5-1 and J is TRBJ2-7; possible D gene TRBD1, 6 bases. CDR3 DNA sequence: TGCGCCAGCAGCTTGGGCAGGGGCGGGGAGCAGTACTTC. This gives the protein CASSLGRGGEQYF.